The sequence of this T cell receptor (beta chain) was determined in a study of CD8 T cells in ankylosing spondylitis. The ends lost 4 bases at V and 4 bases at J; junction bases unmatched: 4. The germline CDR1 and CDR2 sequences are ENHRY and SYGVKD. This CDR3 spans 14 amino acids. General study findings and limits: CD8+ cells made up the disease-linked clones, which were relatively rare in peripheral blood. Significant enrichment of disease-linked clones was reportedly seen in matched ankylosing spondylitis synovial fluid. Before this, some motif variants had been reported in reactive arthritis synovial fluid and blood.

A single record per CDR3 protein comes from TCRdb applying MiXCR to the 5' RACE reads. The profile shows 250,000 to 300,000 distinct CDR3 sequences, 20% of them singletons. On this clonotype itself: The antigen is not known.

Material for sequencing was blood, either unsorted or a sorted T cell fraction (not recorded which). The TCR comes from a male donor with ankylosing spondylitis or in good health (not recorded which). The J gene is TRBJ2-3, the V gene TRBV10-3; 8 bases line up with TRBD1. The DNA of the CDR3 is TGTGCCATCAGTGGTCAGGGGGCCCCAGATACGCAGTATTTT. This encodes CAISGQGAPDTQYF.